The 24 T cell receptor beta chains below come from one sample, sequenced in a study of T cells in Graves' hyperthyroidism and ophthalmopathy. Amplified regions were TCR beta CDR3 sequences from RNA transcripts. With the HTBI primer set, the TCR CDR3 went through a first round of RT-PCR. TCRdb analysed the multiplex PCR reads with MiXCR anew, one entry per CDR3 protein. The sample shows some 250,000 distinct CDR3 sequences, more than 14% of them seen only once. Sequenced sample: blood. All receptors come from a woman in her 40s with Graves' hyperthyroidism that later progressed to Graves' ophthalmopathy.

The sample holds many counts of this clonotype. V gene TRBV7-2 combines with J gene TRBJ2-7, with 11 nucleotides matching TRBD1. V lost 5 bases to trimming and J lost 9 bases; unmatched junction nucleotides: 6. Germline-derived CDR1 and CDR2 are SGHTA and FQGNSA. This CDR3 is built from 13 residues. The CDR3 bases are TGTGCCAGCAGCCAGGGACAGGGGGACATGCAGTACTTC. Protein product: CASSQGQGDMQYF.

In its sample, this clonotype was seen a few times. The rearrangement uses TRBV19 and TRBJ2-2; D is perhaps TRBD2 (6 bases). CDR1 and CDR2 (germline): LNHDA, SQIVND (reference sequence). V was clipped by 2 bases and J by 2 bases, with 12 bases between them. CDR3 size: 16 residues. CDR3 bases: TGTGCCAGTAGTATACTTACGGGAGAAAACACCGGGGAGCTGTTTTTT. Its translation is CASSILTGENTGELFF. The complete variable domain, with remaining parts taken from reference TRBV19 and TRBJ2-2, reads DGGITQSPKYLFRKEGQNVTLSCEQNLNHDAMYWYRQDPGQGLRLIYYSQIVNDFQKGDIAEGYSVSREKKESFPLTVTSAQKNPTAFYLCASSILTGENTGELFFGEGSRLTVL.

This chain connects TRBV5-1 to TRBJ1-6, with D maybe TRBD1 (5 bases). V gave up 4 bases and J gave up 8 bases, with 10 bases separating them. The CDR3 runs 13 residues. Germline V gene data show CDR1 as SGHRS and CDR2 as YFSETQ. The CDR3 bases are TGCGCCAGCAGCCCAACCAGGGATTCACCCCTCCACTTT. It is translated as CASSPTRDSPLHF.

This clonotype was seen ten or more times. J is TRBJ1-5 and V is TRBV3-1, with D possibly being TRBD1 (5 bases). CDR1 and CDR2 (germline): LGHDT, YNNKEL (reference sequence). The CDR3 has 13 residues. V was trimmed by 5 bases and J by 5 bases, leaving 10 bases between them. In DNA, the CDR3 is TGTGCCAGCAGCGGGGGAACCTATCAGCCCCAGCATTTT. It yields the protein CASSGGTYQPQHF.

The V call is TRBV19, the J call TRBJ2-6, with a weak D call TRBD2 (6 bases). V was pared by 7 bases and J by 2 bases, with 15 bases between. The CDR3 contains 16 residues. Germline V gene data show CDR1 as LNHDA and CDR2 as SQIVND (reference sequence). The DNA for the CDR3 is TGTGCCAGTACAACGCCTTCGGGGGCTGGGGCCAACGTCCTGACTTTC. This gives the protein CASTTPSGAGANVLTF.

The chain combines TRBV10-2 with TRBJ1-5; TRBD1 matches at 9 bases. The CDR3 sequence is 15 residues long. V gave up 6 bases and J gave up 7 bases; unmatched junction bases: 10. Germline-derived CDR1 and CDR2 are WSHSY and SAAADI. Written as DNA, the CDR3 is TGCGCCAGCAGAACCGGGACAGGGTTAACCCAGCCCCAGCATTTT. Translated, it gives CASRTGTGLTQPQHF.

This clonotype was seen repeatedly, ten times or more. The chain couples TRBV11-2 to TRBJ2-7, with D tentatively TRBD1 (6 bases). The CDR3 length is 13 residues. Germline V gene lookup returns CDR1 SGHAT and CDR2 FQNNGV. V was cut by 4 bases and J by 4 bases, with 11 bases left in between. The CDR3 coding sequence is TGTGCCAGCAGCTGGGACAAGAGATACGAGCAGTACTTC. This gives the protein CASSWDKRYEQYF.

This clonotype has ten or more counts. The chain recombines TRBV6-6 with TRBJ2-3; 10 bases are a match to TRBD2. V gave up 0 bases and J gave up 5 bases; unmatched junction bases: 8. CDR1 MNHNY and CDR2 SVGAGI come from the germline V gene (reference sequence). The CDR3 is 17 amino acids. The CDR3 region is CASSYSPTSGIGDTQYF. CDR3 in DNA: TGTGCCAGCAGTTACTCGCCCACTAGCGGGATTGGAGATACGCAGTATTTT.

CDR3 amino acids: CATLAGMVETQYF. CDR3 nucleotides: TGTGCCACCCTAGCGGGAATGGTTGAGACCCAGTACTTC. The chain has TRBV2 and TRBJ2-5; 9 bases align to TRBD2. The CDR3 loop spans 13 amino acids. V lost 10 bases to trimming and J lost 5 bases; unmatched junction nucleotides: 8. The V gene's germline CDR1 is SNHLY and CDR2 FYNNEI.

This clonotype appeared many times. This rearrangement joins TRBV30 to TRBJ1-3, with D possibly matching TRBD1 (5 bases). Germline values: CDR1 GTSNPN, CDR2 SVGIG (reference sequence). Trimming took 0 bases from V and 0 from J, leaving 21 bases between them. This CDR3 contains 19 residues. CDR3 loop: CAWSVRKWGLADSGNTIYF. Here the CDR3 DNA reads TGTGCCTGGAGTGTACGGAAATGGGGACTAGCGGACTCTGGAAACACCATATATTTT.

This clonotype was seen repeatedly, ten times or more. The genes are TRBV29-1 and TRBJ2-5; TRBD1 might be the D (5 bases). V was clipped by 5 bases and J by 5 bases, with 18 bases between them. Germline V gene lookup returns CDR1 SQVTM and CDR2 ANQGSEA. The CDR3 is made up of 14 amino acids. The CDR3 DNA follows: TGCAGCGTTATTTCATCAGGGCTTGACGAGACCCAGTACTTC. Translated, it gives CSVISSGLDETQYF.

This clonotype was seen many times. This chain uses TRBV27 with TRBJ2-3, with D possibly being TRBD1 (6 bases). V gave up 6 bases and J gave up 2 bases, with 12 bases separating them. Germline V lookup: CDR1 MNHEY, CDR2 SMNVEV (reference sequence). This CDR3 has 14 residues. The CDR3 spells CASSINRATDTQYF. CDR3 sequence (DNA): TGTGCCAGCAGCATAAACAGGGCCACAGATACGCAGTATTTT.

This clonotype was observed many times. The gene calls are TRBV27 and TRBJ2-2; no clear D. The germline V gene has CDR1 MNHEY and CDR2 SMNVEV (reference sequence). V was trimmed by 2 bases and J by 1 base, leaving 5 bases between them. There are 14 residues in the CDR3. Here the CDR3 DNA reads TGTGCCAGCAGTTTAAAGCTGAACACCGGGGAGCTGTTTTTT. It codes for CASSLKLNTGELFF.

This clonotype was recorded a few times. V and J are TRBV7-9 and TRBJ1-4, with D tentatively TRBD1 (5 bases). The CDR3 loop spans 12 amino acids. In germline, CDR1 is SEHNR, CDR2 FQNEAQ (reference sequence). V was shortened by 4 bases and J by 12 bases, with 12 bases between the two germline ends. DNA for the CDR3: TGTGCCAGCAGCTGGGGGGAGAAGGAACTGTTTTTT. It is translated as CASSWGEKELFF.

This clonotype was detected many times. The chain joins TRBV19 to TRBJ1-1; no clear D. V was shortened by 6 bases and J by 2 bases, with 13 bases between the two germline ends. The CDR3 has 14 residues. Germline assignment: CDR1 LNHDA and CDR2 SQIVND (reference sequence). As DNA, the CDR3 is TGTGCCAGTAGCCCCTCGACGGGAAACACTGAAGCTTTCTTT. Translated: CASSPSTGNTEAFF. The complete variable domain, with remaining parts taken from reference TRBV19 and TRBJ1-1, reads DGGITQSPKYLFRKEGQNVTLSCEQNLNHDAMYWYRQDPGQGLRLIYYSQIVNDFQKGDIAEGYSVSREKKESFPLTVTSAQKNPTAFYLCASSPSTGNTEAFFGQGTRLTVV.

This clonotype was counted many times. The V call is TRBV28, the J call TRBJ1-1, with D unclear. Between the trimmed V and J ends, which lost 1 base and 6 bases, there was a span of 21 bases. This CDR3 region has 17 residues. CDR1 is MDHEN and CDR2 is SYDVKM in the germline V gene. The CDR3 nucleotides read TGTGCCAGCAGTTTATTGTCGTACGGGAGGCTGAAACCTGAAGCTTTCTTT. Amino acid sequence: CASSLLSYGRLKPEAFF.

The table lists this clonotype with many counts. This chain joins TRBV11-2 and TRBJ1-2, with 8 bases identical to TRBD1. The CDR3 is made up of 13 amino acids. From germline, CDR1 is SGHAT and CDR2 FQNNGV. V trimming: 5 bases; J trimming: 7 bases; junction bases outside the gene matches: 6. The CDR3 nucleotides are TGTGCCAGCAGCGCCCGGACAGGGTCTGGCTACACCTTC. Its protein is CASSARTGSGYTF.

This clonotype was found a few times. This sequence joins TRBV7-9 and TRBJ2-1, with 9 nucleotides matching TRBD2. This CDR3 contains 23 residues. V gave up 3 bases and J gave up 0 bases; unmatched junction bases: 24. Germline CDR1 SEHNR, CDR2 FQNEAQ (reference sequence). The CDR3 DNA follows: TGTGCCAGCAGCTTGAGTGGGACTAGCTTGTCCCCCCTGACACAGAGCTCCTACAATGAGCAGTTCTTC. Protein sequence: CASSLSGTSLSPLTQSSYNEQFF.

This clonotype was seen at least ten times. This chain joins TRBV11-2 and TRBJ2-5; maybe TRBD2 (7 bases). The ends were cut back, 1 base at V and 1 base at J, with 22 bases in the middle. Germline V gives CDR1 SGHAT, CDR2 FQNNGV. CDR3 length: 19 amino acids. The CDR3 DNA reads as TGTGCCAGCAGCTTAGTCCTAGGGGGGGGTCGTGGACTCCAAGAGACCCAGTACTTC. Amino acid sequence: CASSLVLGGGRGLQETQYF.

A remark on this clonotype: Given a much more abundant clone one base away, this may be a read error. In this CDR3 the conserved last residue, phenylalanine or tryptophan, is missing, so a read error is likely. V and J are TRBV5-1 and TRBJ2-2, with 8 bases fitting TRBD2. V was clipped by 5 bases and J by 4 bases; unmatched bases: 4. The germline V gene encodes CDR1 SGHRS and CDR2 YFSETQ. This CDR3 spans 14 amino acids. The CDR3 protein is CASSPTSGTGELFL. CDR3 nucleotides: TGCGCCAGCAGTCCAACTAGCGGCACCGGGGAGCTGTTTCTT.

This sequence joins TRBV4-1 and TRBJ2-7; possible D gene TRBD2, 5 bases. V lost 1 base and J 6 bases, leaving 22 bases between the germline ends. Germline V CDR1 and CDR2: MGHRA, YSYEKL. The CDR3 loop spans 17 amino acids. The CDR3: CASSQVIGPREDFEQYF. The CDR3 DNA follows: TGCGCCAGCAGCCAAGTGATAGGGCCCAGAGAGGACTTCGAGCAGTACTTC.

This clonotype appeared a few times. The chain has TRBV6-1 and TRBJ2-4; D may be TRBD1 (6 bases). V shed 7 bases and J shed 1 base, with 14 bases lying between them. CDR1 and CDR2 from the germline V gene are MNHNS and SASEGT. The CDR3 consists of 15 residues. CDR3 region: CASTSWTEAKNIQYF. CDR3 sequence (DNA): TGTGCCAGCACCTCCTGGACAGAGGCCAAAAACATTCAGTACTTC.

This clonotype was seen ten or more times. CDR3 bases: TGCGCCAGCAGTTCTATCAGCGGGAAGGGCGGGGAGCTGTTTTTT. Its translation is CASSSISGKGGELFF. The chain combines TRBV10-1 with TRBJ2-2, with 7 bases that match TRBD2. Unmatched junction bases numbered 10, after V lost 5 bases and J lost 7 bases. Germline assignment: CDR1 WNHNN and CDR2 SYGVQD (reference sequence). The CDR3 is 15 amino acids.

This clonotype was picked up a small number of times. CDR3 region: CASSTATSGSFNEQYF. In nucleotides, the CDR3 is TGTGCCAGCAGCACTGCTACTAGCGGGAGTTTTAACGAGCAGTACTTC. The rearrangement joins TRBV9 to TRBJ2-7; 11 bases match TRBD2. The J segment lost 5 bases and the V segment lost 4 bases, leaving 11 bases of the junction unmatched. The CDR3 totals 16 residues. Germline assignment: CDR1 SGDLS and CDR2 YYNGEE.